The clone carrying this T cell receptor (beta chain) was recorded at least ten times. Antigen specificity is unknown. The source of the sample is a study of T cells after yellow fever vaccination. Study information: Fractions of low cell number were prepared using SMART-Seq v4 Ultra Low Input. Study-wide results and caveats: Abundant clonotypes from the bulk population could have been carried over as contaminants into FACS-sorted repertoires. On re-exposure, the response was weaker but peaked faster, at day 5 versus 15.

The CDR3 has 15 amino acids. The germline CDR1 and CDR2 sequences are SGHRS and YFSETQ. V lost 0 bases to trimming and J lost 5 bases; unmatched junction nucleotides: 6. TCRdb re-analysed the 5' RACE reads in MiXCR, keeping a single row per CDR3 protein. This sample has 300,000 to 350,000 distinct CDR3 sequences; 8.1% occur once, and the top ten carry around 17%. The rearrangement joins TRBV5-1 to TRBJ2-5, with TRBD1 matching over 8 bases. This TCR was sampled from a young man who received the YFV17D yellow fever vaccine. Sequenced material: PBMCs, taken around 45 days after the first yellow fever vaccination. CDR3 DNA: TGCGCCAGCAGCTTGGGACAGGGGCAGGGGGAGACCCAGTACTTC. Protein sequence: CASSLGQGQGETQYF.